The sequence of this T cell receptor (beta chain) was determined in a study of cytomegalovirus exposure and HLA in healthy donors. Whole-study results and caveats: Later analysis showed most CMV-associated TCR beta chains appearing HLA-restricted.

With 4 bases clipped from V and 10 bases from J, the junction kept 9 bases outside the gene matches. This CDR3 has 15 residues. Germline assignment: CDR1 SGHRS and CDR2 YFSETQ. Vbeta (60) and Jbeta (13) primers were used in the PCR. Profiled with immunoSEQ multiplex PCR; TCRdb holds only in-frame clones, not every one. The sample yields 150,000 to 200,000 clones, about four fifths seen once. Note on this clone: The antigen remains undetermined.

This rearrangement joins TRBV5-1 to TRBJ1-6; 9 bases are a match to TRBD1. The TCR comes from a male donor in good health and CMV-seropositive. The sequencing input was PBMCs. This CDR3 reads CASSQQGQGGSPLHF. The CDR3 nucleotides are TGCGCCAGCAGCCAACAGGGACAGGGAGGATCACCCCTCCACTTT.